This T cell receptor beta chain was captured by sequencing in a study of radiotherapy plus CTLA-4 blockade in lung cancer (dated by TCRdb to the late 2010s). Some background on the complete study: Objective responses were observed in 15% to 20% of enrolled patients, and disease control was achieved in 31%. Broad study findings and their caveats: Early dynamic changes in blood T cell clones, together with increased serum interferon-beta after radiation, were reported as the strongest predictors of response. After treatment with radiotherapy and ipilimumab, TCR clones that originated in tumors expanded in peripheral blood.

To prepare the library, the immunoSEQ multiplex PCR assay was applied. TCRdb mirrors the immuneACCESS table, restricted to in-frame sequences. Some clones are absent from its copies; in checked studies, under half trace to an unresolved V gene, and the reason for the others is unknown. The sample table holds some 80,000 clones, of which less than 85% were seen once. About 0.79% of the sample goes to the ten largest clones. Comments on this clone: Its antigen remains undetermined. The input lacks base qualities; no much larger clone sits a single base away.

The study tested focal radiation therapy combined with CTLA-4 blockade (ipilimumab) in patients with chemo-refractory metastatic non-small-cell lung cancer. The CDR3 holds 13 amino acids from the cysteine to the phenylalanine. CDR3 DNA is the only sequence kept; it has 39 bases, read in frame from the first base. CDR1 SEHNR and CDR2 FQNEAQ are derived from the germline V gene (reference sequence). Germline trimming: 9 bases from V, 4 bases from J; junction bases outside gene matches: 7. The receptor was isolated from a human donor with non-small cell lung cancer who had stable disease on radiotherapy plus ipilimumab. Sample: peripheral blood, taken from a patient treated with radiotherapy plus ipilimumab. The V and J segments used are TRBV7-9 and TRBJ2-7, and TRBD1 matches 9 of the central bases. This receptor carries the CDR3 CASGTGTLYEQYF. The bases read TGTGCCAGTGGGACAGGGACATTGTACGAGCAGTACTTC.